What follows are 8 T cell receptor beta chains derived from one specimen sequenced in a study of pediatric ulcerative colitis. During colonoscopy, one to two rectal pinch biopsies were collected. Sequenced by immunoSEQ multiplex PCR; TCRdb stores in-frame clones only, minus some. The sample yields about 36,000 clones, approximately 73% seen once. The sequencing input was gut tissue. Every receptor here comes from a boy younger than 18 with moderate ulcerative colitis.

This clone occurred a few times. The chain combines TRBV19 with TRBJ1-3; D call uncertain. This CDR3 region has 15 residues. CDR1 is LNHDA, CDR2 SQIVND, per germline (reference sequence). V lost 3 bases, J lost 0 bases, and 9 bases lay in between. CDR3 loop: CASSIGTVSGNTIYF. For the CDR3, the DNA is TGTGCCAGTAGTATTGGTACAGTCTCTGGAAACACCATATATTTT.

For the CDR3, the DNA is TGTGCCAGCAGCACACCGGGACAGGGAGGGGCAGATACGCAGTATTTT. This sequence encodes CASSTPGQGGADTQYF. This sequence joins TRBV6-6 and TRBJ2-3, with 9 bases lining up with TRBD1. Germline CDR1 is MNHNY and CDR2 is SVGAGI (reference sequence). There are 16 residues in the CDR3. With V trimmed by 6 bases and J by 4 bases, 11 bases remained unmatched.

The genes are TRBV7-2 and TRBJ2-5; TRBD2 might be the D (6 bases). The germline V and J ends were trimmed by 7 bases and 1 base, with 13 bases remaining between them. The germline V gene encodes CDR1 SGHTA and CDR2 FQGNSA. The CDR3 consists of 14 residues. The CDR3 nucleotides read TGTGCCAGCACCCCGACGCGGGGCCAAGAGACCCAGTACTTC. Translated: CASTPTRGQETQYF.

Written as DNA, the CDR3 is TGTGCCAGCAGCCTTACAGGGGAAGACACTGAAGCTTTCTTT. It codes for CASSLTGEDTEAFF. The chain uses TRBV4-2 and TRBJ1-1; 7 bases match TRBD1. The germline CDR1 and CDR2 sequences are LGHNA and YNFKEQ. CDR3 size: 14 residues. J was trimmed by 3 bases and V by 4 bases; bases with no gene match: 5.

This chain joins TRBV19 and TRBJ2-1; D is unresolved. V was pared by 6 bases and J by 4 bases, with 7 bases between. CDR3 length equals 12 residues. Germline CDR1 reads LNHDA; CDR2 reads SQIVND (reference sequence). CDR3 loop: CASRSYYNEQFF. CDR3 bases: TGTGCCAGTAGGTCATATTACAATGAGCAGTTCTTC. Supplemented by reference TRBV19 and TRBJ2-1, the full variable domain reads DGGITQSPKYLFRKEGQNVTLSCEQNLNHDAMYWYRQDPGQGLRLIYYSQIVNDFQKGDIAEGYSVSREKKESFPLTVTSAQKNPTAFYLCASRSYYNEQFFGPGTRLTVL.

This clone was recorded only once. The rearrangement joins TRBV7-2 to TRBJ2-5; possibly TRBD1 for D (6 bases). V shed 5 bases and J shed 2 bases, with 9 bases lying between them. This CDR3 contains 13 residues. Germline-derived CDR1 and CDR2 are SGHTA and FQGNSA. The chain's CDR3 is CASSQRGQETQYF. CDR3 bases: TGTGCCAGCAGCCAGAGGGGGCAAGAGACCCAGTACTTC.

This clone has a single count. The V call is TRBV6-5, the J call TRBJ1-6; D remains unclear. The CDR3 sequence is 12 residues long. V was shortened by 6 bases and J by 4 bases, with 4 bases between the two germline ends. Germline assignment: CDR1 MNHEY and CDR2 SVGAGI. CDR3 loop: CASRTYNSPLHF. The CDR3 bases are TGTGCCAGCAGAACGTATAATTCACCCCTCCACTTT.

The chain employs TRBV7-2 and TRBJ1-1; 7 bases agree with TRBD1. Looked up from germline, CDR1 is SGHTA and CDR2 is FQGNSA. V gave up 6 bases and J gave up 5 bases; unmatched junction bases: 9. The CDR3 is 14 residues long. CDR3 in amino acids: CASRRQGLGTEAFF. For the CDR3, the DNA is TGTGCCAGCAGACGACAGGGTCTAGGTACTGAAGCTTTCTTT. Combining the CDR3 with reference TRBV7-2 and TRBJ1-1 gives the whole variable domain GAGVSQSPSNKVTEKGKDVELRCDPISGHTALYWYRQSLGQGLEFLIYFQGNSAPDKSGLPSDRFSAERTGGSVSTLTIQRTQQEDSAVYLCASRRQGLGTEAFFGQGTRLTVV.